This entry describes one TCR beta chain. Its cognate antigen is unknown. Germline CDR1 and CDR2: MRHNA and SNTAGT. The CDR3 length is 15 residues. V gave up 0 bases and J gave up 0 bases, with 3 bases separating them. This entry is derived from a study of T cell clonotyping in hematopoietic cell transplantation. Study results and caveats: Pathologically expanded recipient clonotypes increased progressively from day 30 to day 180 as diversity fell. No sorting was done, leaving CD4 and CD8 contributions mixed. At the given depth, recipient repertoires were over 95% de novo clonotypes.

Measured with immunoSEQ multiplex PCR; TCRdb has only the in-frame clones, and not every one. Counted here are approximately 12,000 clones, roughly 50% occurring once; the ten biggest clones make up roughly 9.7%. The chain couples TRBV6-4 to TRBJ2-6; D not certain. The sequenced sample was peripheral blood mononuclear cells. The clonotype was recovered from a man aged 45-60 years in good health. Some clones in this sample may be carry-over from other donors' samples. The CDR3 bases are TGTGCCAGCAGTGACTCGAGCTCTGGGGCCAACGTCCTGACTTTC. This encodes CASSDSSSGANVLTF.